This T cell receptor beta chain was sequenced in a study of cytomegalovirus exposure and HLA in healthy donors. The V gene's germline CDR1 is MGHDK and CDR2 SYGVNS. V lost 1 base, J lost 5 bases, and 14 bases lay in between. The CDR3 is 15 amino acids. About this clone itself: Its cognate antigen is unknown.

Only in-frame clones appear in the TCRdb table, and some are missing; sequencing was by immunoSEQ multiplex PCR. The data contain roughly 140,000 clones, about 89% of them singletons. Points from the study as a whole: Cytomegalovirus-associated TCR beta chains were listed, numbering under 200. Testing in vitro showed a few CMV-associated chains specific for CMV antigens.

The chain combines TRBV25-1 with TRBJ2-5; tentative D call: TRBD1 (5 bases). The receptor was derived from a woman between 18 and 30 years old in good health and CMV-seropositive. The sequenced material came from PBMCs. CDR3 sequence reads: CASSESGARWETQYF. In DNA, the CDR3 is TGTGCCAGCAGTGAATCTGGGGCCCGGTGGGAGACCCAGTACTTC.